Shown below are 9 T cell receptor beta chains from a single sample sequenced in a study of blood T cell repertoires in COVID-19. The table came from immunoSEQ multiplex PCR; TCRdb's copy has only in-frame clones and leaves some out. This table has roughly 29,000 clones, 87% appearing once. Material: peripheral blood. These receptors came from a human donor in a cohort sampled during active COVID-19.

The chain couples TRBV12-5 to TRBJ2-7; D remains unclear. This CDR3 region has 12 residues. Germline assignment: CDR1 LGHNT and CDR2 FRNRAP. V was cut by 10 bases and J by 6 bases, with 16 bases left in between. The chain's CDR3 is CATLPSEAEQYF. The CDR3 bases are TGTGCTACACTCCCTTCCGAGGCCGAGCAGTACTTC.

This clone ranks as medium-sized (0.01 to 0.1%). J is TRBJ2-5 and V is TRBV18, with D tentatively TRBD2 (5 bases). Germline CDR1 and CDR2: KGHSH and LQKENI. This CDR3 is built from 13 residues. V shed 5 bases and J shed 0 bases, with 7 bases lying between them. As DNA, the CDR3 is TGTGCCAGCTCAAGAGGGAACCAAGAGACCCAGTACTTC. This translates into CASSRGNQETQYF.

This clone was seen only a few times. The chain uses TRBV10-3 and TRBJ1-2; D might be TRBD1 (5 bases). Germline assignment: CDR1 ENHRY and CDR2 SYGVKD. The CDR3 consists of 14 residues. Trimming left V 2 bases short and J 6 bases short, with 13 bases between. CDR3 sequence reads: CAISEGMAGNGYTF. The CDR3 region has the DNA TGTGCCATCAGTGAGGGGATGGCAGGGAATGGCTACACCTTC.

The genes are TRBV5-1 and TRBJ1-1, with a weak D call TRBD1 (6 bases). The length of the CDR3 is 17 residues. The germline V gene encodes CDR1 SGHRS and CDR2 YFSETQ. V was shortened by 0 bases and J by 0 bases, with 15 bases between the two germline ends. The CDR3, as DNA: TGCGCCAGCAGCTTGGCGGGGGGTACAGGGTTGAACACTGAAGCTTTCTTT. It codes for CASSLAGGTGLNTEAFF.

The rearrangement uses TRBV30 and TRBJ1-5; tentative D call: TRBD1 (6 bases). CDR1 is GTSNPN, CDR2 SVGIG, per germline (reference sequence). Trimming cost V 2 bases and J 0 bases, with 17 bases left between them. The CDR3 runs to 17 residues. Here the CDR3 reads CAWSLGQPPYSNQPQHF. In DNA, the CDR3 is TGTGCCTGGAGTCTTGGACAGCCGCCATATAGCAATCAGCCCCAGCATTTT.

The chain uses TRBV27 and TRBJ1-2, with 9 nucleotides matching TRBD1. V lost 2 bases and J lost 5; bases outside the gene matches: 24. CDR3 size: 21 residues. From germline, CDR1 is MNHEY and CDR2 SMNVEV (reference sequence). The CDR3, as DNA: TGTGCCAGCAGTTTAACCTCCCCGGGACAGGGATTGTCCCCCGAAAGATATGGCTACACCTTC. It yields the protein CASSLTSPGQGLSPERYGYTF.

The V gene is TRBV7-2, the J gene TRBJ2-1, with D perhaps TRBD2 (6 bases). The CDR3 spans 15 residues. Germline V lookup: CDR1 SGHTA, CDR2 FQGNSA. Between the trimmed V and J ends, which lost 1 base and 3 bases, there was a span of 10 bases. CDR3 DNA sequence: TGTGCCAGCAGCTTAGAGCCGGGAGACTACAATGAGCAGTTCTTC. Amino acid sequence: CASSLEPGDYNEQFF.

This clone has a handful of counts. The rearrangement links TRBV10-1 to TRBJ2-2, with TRBD2 identical over 8 bases. With V trimmed by 3 bases and J by 0 bases, 12 bases remained unmatched. In germline, CDR1 is WNHNN, CDR2 SYGVQD (reference sequence). The CDR3 totals 19 residues. CDR3 sequence (DNA): TGCGCCAGCAGTGACTTTGGGTACGGGAGGGCCGCGAACACCGGGGAGCTGTTTTTT. Its protein is CASSDFGYGRAANTGELFF.

The CDR3 protein is CASSLLEVAEAFF. CDR3 DNA: TGTGCCAGCAGTCTCCTGGAGGTCGCTGAAGCTTTCTTT. V gene TRBV2 combines with J gene TRBJ1-1; D is ambiguous. CDR3 length: 13 amino acids. In germline, CDR1 is SNHLY, CDR2 FYNNEI. The V gene lost 5 bases and the J gene lost 6 bases, with 13 bases spanning the gap.